The 20 T cell receptor beta chains below all came from one sample that was sequenced in a study of OX40 agonist ivuxolimab in advanced cancers. Using immunoSEQ multiplex PCR, the repertoire was profiled, and TCRdb retains in-frame clones only, with some absent. The sample holds around 38,000 clones; about nine tenths are singletons and the top ten take approximately 9.7%. The material sequenced was CD4+ or CD8+ T cells sorted from blood, taken in a trial of the OX40 agonist ivuxolimab. The origin of the receptors is an adult with an advanced solid tumor such as melanoma, head and neck, liver or kidney cancer.

This clone was seen only a few times. The genes are TRBV6-1 and TRBJ1-2; D uncertain. The germline gives CDR1 MNHNS, CDR2 SASEGT. The CDR3 is made up of 13 amino acids. Trimming cost V 5 bases and J 8 bases, with 15 bases left between them. CDR3 in amino acids: CASSSTGLSGYTF. Here the CDR3 DNA reads TGTGCCAGCAGTTCGACTGGGCTAAGCGGCTACACCTTC.

DNA for the CDR3: TGTGCCAGCAGCCCATGGGGGGGGAAGCAGTTCTTC. It yields the protein CASSPWGGKQFF. This sequence joins TRBV7-2 and TRBJ2-1; 7 bases line up with TRBD2. This CDR3 spans 12 amino acids. The J segment lost 11 bases and the V segment lost 5 bases, leaving 6 bases of the junction unmatched. CDR1 is SGHTA, CDR2 FQGNSA, per germline.

This clone came up once. The V call is TRBV12-5, the J call TRBJ2-1, with 12 positions matching TRBD1. This CDR3 is built from 16 residues. V was pared by 5 bases and J by 5 bases, with 7 bases of the junction left unmatched. Germline CDR1 and CDR2: LGHNT and FRNRAP. The CDR3 is CASGRPGQGADNEQFF. The CDR3, as DNA: TGTGCTAGTGGTCGGCCGGGACAGGGGGCCGACAATGAGCAGTTCTTC.

Concerning this clone itself: A read error may produce the germline difference seen at one junction end. The V and J genes are TRBV5-6 and TRBJ1-5, with D maybe TRBD1 (6 bases). The CDR3 runs 16 residues. Germline V lookup: CDR1 SGHDT, CDR2 YYEEEE. CDR3 nucleotide sequence: TGTGCCCGCAGCTTGGGGGGGGGCAGTAGCAATCAGCCCCAGCATTTT. Translation: CARSLGGGSSNQPQHF.

This clone came up once. This rearrangement joins TRBV5-6 to TRBJ1-5, with 8 bases matching TRBD1. The CDR3 loop spans 16 amino acids. The V segment lost 0 bases and the J segment 1 base; nucleotides outside the gene matches: 3. Germline-derived CDR1 and CDR2 are SGHDT and YYEEEE. The CDR3 loop is CASSLAAGGSNQPQHF. CDR3 nucleotide sequence: TGTGCCAGCAGCTTGGCCGCAGGGGGCAGCAATCAGCCCCAGCATTTT.

The chain has TRBV27 and TRBJ2-3; TRBD2 matches at 8 bases. The CDR3 has 13 residues. Trimming removed 7 bases from V and 1 base from J; junction bases left unmatched: 1. Germline loops: CDR1 MNHEY, CDR2 SMNVEV (reference sequence). The CDR3 DNA sequence: TGTGCCAGCACCGGGGGGGGCACAGATACGCAGTATTTT. Protein product: CASTGGGTDTQYF.

This clone occurred once. This chain connects TRBV4-1 to TRBJ2-1, with 10 nucleotides matching TRBD1. From germline, CDR1 is MGHRA and CDR2 YSYEKL. Germline trimming cut 0 bases from V and 8 bases from J; bases unmatched to any gene: 10. The CDR3 length is 17 residues. The CDR3 loop is CASSQDRLDRGIYEQFF. The CDR3 DNA sequence: TGCGCCAGCAGCCAAGACAGGCTGGACAGGGGGATCTATGAGCAGTTCTTC.

The chain carries TRBV6-5 and TRBJ2-5; D is uncertain. Germline CDR1 reads MNHEY; CDR2 reads SVGAGI. CDR3 length: 15 amino acids. Trimming left V 0 bases short and J 0 bases short, with 8 bases between. CDR3 nucleotides: TGTGCCAGCAGTTACTCGCAACAGCACCAAGAGACCCAGTACTTC. The encoded protein is CASSYSQQHQETQYF.

The V call is TRBV19, the J call TRBJ1-3, with 10 bases identical to TRBD1. Germline V gene data show CDR1 as LNHDA and CDR2 as SQIVND (reference sequence). Trimming took 5 bases from V and 2 from J; bases not matched to a gene: 0. This CDR3 has 14 amino acids. In DNA, the CDR3 is TGTGCCAGTAGTGGGACAGGGGCTGGAAACACCATATATTTT. Translation: CASSGTGAGNTIYF.

DNA of the CDR3: TGTGCCAGCAGTCCCCTCGGGGGCAGCGGGATGTGGGAGCAGTACTTC. Translation gives CASSPLGGSGMWEQYF. The chain couples TRBV27 to TRBJ2-7; D is perhaps TRBD2 (7 bases). Trimming removed 5 bases from V and 7 bases from J, with 24 bases in between. Germline V lookup: CDR1 MNHEY, CDR2 SMNVEV (reference sequence). The CDR3 sequence is 16 residues long.

About this clone: A read error may produce the germline difference seen at one junction end. The chain recombines TRBV7-7 with TRBJ2-5; TRBD2 aligns across 8 bases. The end of the DNA fits TRBJ2-7 better, so the J call may be wrong. The CDR3 consists of 15 residues. The V gene's germline CDR1 is SSHAT and CDR2 FNYEAQ (reference sequence). The CDR3 region has the DNA TGTGCTAGCAGCTTAGGTACTAGCGGAACCTACGAGCAGTACTTC. This codes for CASSLGTSGTYEQYF.

The V and J genes are TRBV7-9 and TRBJ2-7; TRBD1 matches 7 bases. Germline V lookup: CDR1 SEHNR, CDR2 FQNEAQ (reference sequence). The CDR3 covers 15 residues. Trimming took 1 base from V and 4 from J; bases not matched to a gene: 7. Here the CDR3 DNA reads TGTGCCAGCAGCTTAGGCTGGGCAGGGGGTTACGAGCAGTACTTC. It translates to CASSLGWAGGYEQYF.

The chain recombines TRBV28 with TRBJ1-1, with 9 bases lining up with TRBD1. The trim removed 2 bases at V and 3 bases at J, leaving 7 bases unmatched. The CDR3 extends over 16 amino acids. The germline V gene has CDR1 MDHEN and CDR2 SYDVKM. DNA of the CDR3: TGTGCCAGCAGTTTACCGGGACAGGGACCCTACACTGAAGCTTTCTTT. Its translation is CASSLPGQGPYTEAFF.

The chain is built from TRBV9 and TRBJ2-1; TRBD1 matches at 10 bases. CDR3 size: 15 residues. Germline trimming cut 0 bases from V and 6 bases from J; bases unmatched to any gene: 3. Germline assignment: CDR1 SGDLS and CDR2 YYNGEE. CDR3 sequence (DNA): TGTGCCAGCAGCGTAGGACAGGGGGCGGCCAATGAGCAGTTCTTC. Encoded protein: CASSVGQGAANEQFF.

V usage is TRBV5-1 and J usage is TRBJ2-1; TRBD2 might be the D (6 bases). The CDR3 totals 12 residues. The V end lost 7 bases, the J end lost 6 bases, and 11 bases lay between the germline ends. The germline V gene has CDR1 SGHRS and CDR2 YFSETQ. This CDR3 is CASRESGNEQFF. The CDR3 DNA sequence: TGCGCCAGCCGGGAGAGCGGCAATGAGCAGTTCTTC. Filled out from reference TRBV5-1 and TRBJ2-1, the complete variable domain reads KAGVTQTPRYLIKTRGQQVTLSCSPISGHRSVSWYQQTPGQGLQFLFEYFSETQRNKGNFPGRFSGRQFSNSRSEMNVSTLELGDSALYLCASRESGNEQFFGPGTRLTVL.

CDR3 sequence: CASKGDTGELFF. As DNA, the CDR3 is TGTGCCAGCAAGGGGGACACCGGGGAGCTGTTTTTT. The chain joins TRBV28 to TRBJ2-2; D perhaps matches TRBD1 (6 bases). CDR1 MDHEN and CDR2 SYDVKM come from the germline V gene. The CDR3 extends over 12 amino acids. V was clipped by 7 bases and J by 3 bases, with 6 bases between them.

The chain's CDR3 is CASRIYSTGTDTQYF. The CDR3 DNA is TGTGCCAGCAGAATTTATAGTACGGGCACAGATACGCAGTATTTT. V and J are TRBV6-5 and TRBJ2-3; D unresolved. The V and J ends lost 6 bases and 1 base respectively, with 14 bases between them. CDR1 is MNHEY, CDR2 SVGAGI, per germline. The CDR3 has 15 amino acids.

The chain joins TRBV6-4 to TRBJ1-1; 10 bases fit TRBD1. Trimming cost V 6 bases and J 2 bases; bases outside gene matches: 3. Germline V CDR1 and CDR2: MRHNA, SNTAGT. The CDR3 spans 14 residues. CDR3 bases: TGTGCCAGCAGCTTGACAGGGGGCAACACTGAAGCTTTCTTT. It codes for CASSLTGGNTEAFF.

The gene calls are TRBV19 and TRBJ2-3, with D perhaps TRBD1 or TRBD2 (6 bases each). In germline, CDR1 is LNHDA, CDR2 SQIVND (reference sequence). The V gene lost 2 bases and the J gene lost 2 bases, with 11 bases spanning the gap. The CDR3 sequence is 15 residues long. DNA for the CDR3: TGTGCCAGTAGTATAACGGGGGCCTTCACAGATACGCAGTATTTT. Its translation is CASSITGAFTDTQYF.

CDR3 sequence (DNA): TGTGCCAGCAGCTTGGAGTCCCCCCACCAAGAGACCCAGTACTTC. Encoded protein: CASSLESPHQETQYF. The V gene is TRBV5-6, the J gene TRBJ2-5; D gene unclear. The CDR3 runs 15 residues. Germline values: CDR1 SGHDT, CDR2 YYEEEE. The ends were cut back, 0 bases at V and 0 bases at J, with 9 bases in the middle.